This T cell receptor (beta chain) was sequenced in a study of CD4 T cells in relation to SARS-CoV-2 and coronaviruses. The unexposed donors gave CD4+ T cells in about 2011-2019, prior to COVID-19. After ten to eleven days of culture, CD4+ T cells were isolated. Concerning this clone: No antigen is known for it.

Data came from immunoSEQ multiplex PCR; TCRdb stores just in-frame clones and leaves some out. The sample shows more than 15,000 clones, over 60% of them seen only once. Germline loops: CDR1 MNHEY, CDR2 SVGAGI. The CDR3 is made up of 12 amino acids. The junction had 4 bases not matched to a gene; V was cut back by 7 bases and J by 7 bases. The sample was CD4+ T cells from PBMCs, cultured in vitro. This chain links TRBV6-5 with TRBJ2-1; 7 nucleotides agree with TRBD1. The source of this sequence is a human donor in good health. CDR3 sequence reads: CASKPQGNEQFF. CDR3 in DNA: TGTGCCAGCAAACCACAGGGGAATGAGCAGTTCTTC.